This TCR beta chain was retrieved from a study of beta chain features in type 1 diabetes. Germline CDR1 and CDR2: SEHNR and FQNEAQ (reference sequence). V was trimmed by 11 bases and J by 2 bases, leaving 16 bases between them. The CDR3 contains 14 residues. This clone showed up just a few times. The entirety of the isolated RNA underwent reverse transcription, so expressed TCRB transcripts were sequenced. Assay used: immunoSEQ multiplex PCR; TCRdb lists only in-frame clones, some missing. The table lists under 300,000 clones, approximately 8.1% of them singletons. This rearrangement joins TRBV7-9 to TRBJ2-1; D call uncertain. This receptor was taken from a woman younger than 30 in good health. The material sequenced was central memory CD4+ T cells from blood. CDR3 loop: CAFPLPKAYNEQFF. CDR3 sequence (DNA): TGTGCCTTCCCCCTTCCGAAGGCCTACAATGAGCAGTTCTTC. The whole variable domain, filled in from reference TRBV7-9 and TRBJ2-1, reads DTGVSQNPRHKITKRGQNVTFRCDPISEHNRLYWYRQTLGQGPEFLTYFQNEAQLEKSRLLSDRFSAERPKGSFSTLEIQRTEQGDSAMYLCAFPLPKAYNEQFFGPGTRLTVL.